This T cell receptor beta chain originates from a study of shared clonotypes between healthy human individuals. Looked up from germline, CDR1 is KGHSH and CDR2 is LQKENI. The CDR3 is 14 amino acids. J gave up 4 bases and V 4 bases, and 6 bases lay outside the gene matches. Sorted-subset replicate PCRs used approximately 180 ng of genomic DNA. This amount corresponded to tens of thousands of T cell genomes. Here immunoSEQ multiplex PCR was the method, and the copy in TCRdb shows in-frame clones only, minus some. The table has roughly 1 million clones, around 78% seen once; the top ten hold 0.52%. This clone was counted between two and nine times.

This clonotype was sampled from a man between 18 and 35 years old in good health. Some clones in this sample may be carry-over from other donors' samples. Sequences were obtained from memory CD4+ T cells from PBMCs. Regarding subset: CD45RA-negative fraction. This chain links TRBV18 with TRBJ1-1; 7 nucleotides match TRBD1. CDR3 DNA sequence: TGTGCCAGCTCACAGGGACAGCTGGGCACTGAAGCTTTCTTT. This encodes CASSQGQLGTEAFF.